These T cell receptor beta chains were read from a single sample in a study of T cell responses to AZD1222 COVID-19 vaccine. The data were produced by immunoSEQ multiplex PCR, yet TCRdb's version contains in-frame clones alone and is incomplete. The sample lists approximately 70,000 clones; 84% were seen once. The source material was peripheral blood, sampled on day 0 of AZD1222 vaccination. Source of these receptors: an adult in good health. The CDR3 runs from the conserved cysteine through the conserved F or W. A D gene is named only where the DNA matches it firmly.

>TRBJ2-1|-|TRBV5-1
CASSLSGGDEQFF
>TRBJ2-1|TRBD2|TRBV6-5
CASSYYGGGSPGEQFF
>TRBJ2-1|-|TRBV7-2
CGQTGSYNEQFF
>TRBJ1-1|-|TRBV5-1
CASSSGSLGNTEAFF
>TRBJ2-5|-|TRBV5-5
CASTGGQAQETQYF
>TRBJ1-2|TRBD1|TRBV27
CASRSLSTGGSYGYTF
>TRBJ1-5|-|TRBV12-3/TRBV12-4
CASSLALGPQHF
>TRBJ2-1|-|TRBV7-3
CASSSGLFNEQFF
>TRBJ2-1|TRBD2|TRBV6-2/TRBV6-3
CASSYGTSGYNEQFF
>TRBJ2-5|TRBD2|TRBV5-1
CASSSLLAGVKETQYF
>TRBJ1-5|-|TRBV28
CASSQGGGNQPQHF
>TRBJ2-3|TRBD2|TRBV7-3
CASGSGGPGDTQYF
>TRBJ1-3|-|TRBV30
CAWRVQGTGNTIYF
>TRBJ1-1|-|TRBV7-2
CASSLAAGSEAFF
>TRBJ1-3|-|TRBV7-3
CASSPSSGNTIYF
>TRBJ2-2|-|TRBV7-2
CASSLAGELFF
>TRBJ1-4|-|TRBV7-9
CASRERANEKLFF
>TRBJ1-1|-|TRBV19
CASSIDRLRANTEAFF
>TRBJ1-1|-|TRBV28
CASRGIRGNTEAFF
>TRBJ1-6|-|TRBV7-2
CASSPHQNSPLHF
>TRBJ1-1|-|TRBV4-2
CASSQAPGGGRSGTEAFF
>TRBJ1-2|-|TRBV7-9
CASSSQDPRINGYTF
>TRBJ1-2|-|TRBV20-1
CSARDLGSSAF
>TRBJ2-7|-|TRBV7-9
CASRGRTYEQYF
>TRBJ2-5|-|TRBV18
CASSQPEGGETQYF
>TRBJ2-5|-|TRBV9
CASSVGQTQYF
>TRBJ2-2|-|TRBV7-9
CASSQDVYTGELFF
>TRBJ1-5|TRBD1|TRBV2
CAGGTDDNQPQHF
>TRBJ1-1|-|TRBV21-1
CASSNLRVYTEAFF
>TRBJ2-7|-|TRBV18
CASSPRLSEQYF
>TRBJ1-1|TRBD1|TRBV28
CASFPPGGGYMNTEAFF
>TRBJ2-2|-|TRBV29-1
CSVVGTLNTGELFF
>TRBJ1-2|-|TRBV5-6
CASSLGGNDGYTF
>TRBJ1-1|-|TRBV7-3
CASSPMGVAEAFF
>TRBJ1-5|-|TRBV6-5
CASSYSDQPQHF
>TRBJ1-1|-|TRBV6-5
CASSGGTMNTEAFF
>TRBJ2-7|-|TRBV5-1
CASSLGQANYEQYF
>TRBJ2-7|TRBD2|TRBV10-3
CAITPSGGYEQYF
>TRBJ2-5|-|TRBV5-1
CASSVHGTQETQYF
>TRBJ1-6|-|TRBV9
CASSASPGTPRYNSPLHF
>TRBJ2-2|-|TRBV28
CASSLGLHRERTGELFF
>TRBJ1-3|-|TRBV4-1
CASSRELGNTIYF
>TRBJ2-7|-|TRBV7-2
CASSLVSGLHEQYF
>TRBJ2-7|-|TRBV29-1
CSVSPGFPSYEQYF